Described below is a single TCR beta chain sequence and its context. The source of the sample is a study of blood T cells in healthy people across ages. Alongside a J-beta primer mix, a sample-barcoded 5' primer served in a second PCR lasting roughly 6 to 11 cycles. TCRdb reprocessed the 5' RACE reads via MiXCR and lists one record per CDR3 protein. The sample consists of approximately 1.5 million distinct CDR3 sequences, around 36% of them appearing once. The J segment lost 5 bases and the V segment lost 1 base, leaving 11 bases of the junction unmatched. Germline CDR1 MNHEY, CDR2 SMNVEV (reference sequence). There are 17 residues in the CDR3.

The TCR sequence derives from a woman in her 30s in good health. What was sequenced was blood. The J gene is TRBJ2-1, the V gene TRBV27; 7 bases align to TRBD2. Written as DNA, the CDR3 is TGTGCCAGCAGTTTATATGGAGCGGGGATGGTCCACAATGAGCAGTTCTTC. Translated: CASSLYGAGMVHNEQFF.